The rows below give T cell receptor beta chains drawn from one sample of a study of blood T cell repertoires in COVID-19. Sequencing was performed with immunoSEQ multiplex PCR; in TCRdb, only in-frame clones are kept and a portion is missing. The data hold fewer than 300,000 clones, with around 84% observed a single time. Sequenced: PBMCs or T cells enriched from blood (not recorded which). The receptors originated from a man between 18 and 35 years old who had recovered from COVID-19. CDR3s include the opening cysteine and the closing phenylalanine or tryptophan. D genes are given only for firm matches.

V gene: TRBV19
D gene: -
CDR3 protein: CASSIPGNSNQPQHF

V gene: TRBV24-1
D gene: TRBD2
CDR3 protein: CATSDPSGRGGNEQFF

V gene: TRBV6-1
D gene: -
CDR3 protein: CASSEAAGRNSPLHF

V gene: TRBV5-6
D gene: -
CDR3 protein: CASSLLGLSYNEQFF

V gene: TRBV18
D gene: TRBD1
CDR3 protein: CASLRDSMNTEAFF

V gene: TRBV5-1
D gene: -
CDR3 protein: CASSPGRGGEETQYF

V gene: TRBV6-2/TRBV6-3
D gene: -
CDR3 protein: CASSLPWGGETQYF

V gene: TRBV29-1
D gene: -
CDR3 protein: CSVDRGGLNTQYF

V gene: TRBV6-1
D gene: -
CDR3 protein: CASSPTTTWEPQYF

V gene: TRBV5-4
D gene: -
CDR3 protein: CASSLGGGGANVLTF

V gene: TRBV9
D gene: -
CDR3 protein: CASSVEGRGDGYTF

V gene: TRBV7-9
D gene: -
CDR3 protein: CASSLRERTDTQYF

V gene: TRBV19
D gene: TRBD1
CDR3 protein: CASSVRGQGYITDTQYF

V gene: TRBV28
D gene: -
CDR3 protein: CASCRGVNTEAFF

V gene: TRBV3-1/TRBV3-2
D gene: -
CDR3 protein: CASSQAEIGGANVLTF

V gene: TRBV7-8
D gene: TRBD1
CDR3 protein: CASSPTGTGGWLKAFF

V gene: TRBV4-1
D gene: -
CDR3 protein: CASSQGGATGPQHF

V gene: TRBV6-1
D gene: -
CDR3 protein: CASSETPEGNSPLHF

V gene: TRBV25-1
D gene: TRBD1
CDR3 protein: CASSAGQGPGGYTF

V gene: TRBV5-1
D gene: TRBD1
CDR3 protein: CASSLGQDAEAFF

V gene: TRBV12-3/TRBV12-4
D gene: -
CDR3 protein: CASTTAWSAEQYF

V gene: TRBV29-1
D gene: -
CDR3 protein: CSVEVGGLVYTF

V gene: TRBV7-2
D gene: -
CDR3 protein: CASSLGRHILTYGYTF

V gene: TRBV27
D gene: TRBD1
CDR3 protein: CASSTDRVGNQPQHF

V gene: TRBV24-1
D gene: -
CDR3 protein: CAASEGATQYF

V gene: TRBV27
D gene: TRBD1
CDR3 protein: CASSPSRGQGRYEQYF

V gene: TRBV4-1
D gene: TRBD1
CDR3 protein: CASSQEPGTGPYEQYF

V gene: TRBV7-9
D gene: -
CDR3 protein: CASSPAWEGGENTEAFF

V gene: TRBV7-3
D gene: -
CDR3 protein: CATATVSTDTQYF

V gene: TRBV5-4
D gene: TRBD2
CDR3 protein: CASSLALAGNPEQYF

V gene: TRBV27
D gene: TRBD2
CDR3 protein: CASSILAGETQYF

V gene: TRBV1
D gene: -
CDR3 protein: CTSRKTTGTATNEKLFF

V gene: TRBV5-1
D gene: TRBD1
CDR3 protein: CASSLVGGPPTGEDTEAFF